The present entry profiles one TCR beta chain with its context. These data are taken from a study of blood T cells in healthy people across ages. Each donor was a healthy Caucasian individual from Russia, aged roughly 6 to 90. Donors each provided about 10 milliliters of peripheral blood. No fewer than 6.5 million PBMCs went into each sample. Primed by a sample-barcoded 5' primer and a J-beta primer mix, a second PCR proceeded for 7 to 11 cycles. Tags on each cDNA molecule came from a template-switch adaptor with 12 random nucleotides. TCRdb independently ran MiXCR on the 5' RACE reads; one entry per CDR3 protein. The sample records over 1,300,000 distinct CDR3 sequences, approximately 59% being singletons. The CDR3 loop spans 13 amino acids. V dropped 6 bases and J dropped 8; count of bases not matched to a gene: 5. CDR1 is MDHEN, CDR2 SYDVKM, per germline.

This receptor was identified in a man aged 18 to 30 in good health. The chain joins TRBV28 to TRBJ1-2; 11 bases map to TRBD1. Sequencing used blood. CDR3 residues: CASSGQGAWGYTF. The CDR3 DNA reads TGTGCCAGCAGCGGACAGGGGGCATGGGGCTACACCTTC.